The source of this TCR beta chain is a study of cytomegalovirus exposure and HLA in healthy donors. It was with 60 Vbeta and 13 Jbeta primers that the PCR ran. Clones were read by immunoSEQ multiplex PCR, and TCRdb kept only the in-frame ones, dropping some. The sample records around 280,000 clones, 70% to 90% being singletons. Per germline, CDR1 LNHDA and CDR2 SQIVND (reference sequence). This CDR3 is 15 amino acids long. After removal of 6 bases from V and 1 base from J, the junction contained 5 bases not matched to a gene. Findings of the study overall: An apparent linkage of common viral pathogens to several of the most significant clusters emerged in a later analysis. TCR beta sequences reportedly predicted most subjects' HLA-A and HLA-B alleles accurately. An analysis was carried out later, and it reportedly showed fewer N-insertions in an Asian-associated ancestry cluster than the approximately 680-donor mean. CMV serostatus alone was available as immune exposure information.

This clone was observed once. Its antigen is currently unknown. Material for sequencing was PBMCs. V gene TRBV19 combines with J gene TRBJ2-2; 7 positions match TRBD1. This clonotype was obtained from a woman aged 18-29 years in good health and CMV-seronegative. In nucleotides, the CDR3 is TGTGCCAGTAGAACCGGGACAGAGAACACCGGGGAGCTGTTTTTT. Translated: CASRTGTENTGELFF.